The T cell receptor (beta chain) under discussion was sequenced for a study of beta chain features in type 1 diabetes. Findings and limits, study-wide: Within patients, naive, central memory and Treg TCRB repertoires seemed more similar than within healthy donors. Still unanswered here is whether HLA type influences TCRB rearrangement. Fewer junction insertions and more nucleotide deletions appeared in type 1 diabetes patients.

Sequenced material consisted of expressed TCRB transcripts (all of the isolated RNA was reverse transcribed). Method: immunoSEQ multiplex PCR; TCRdb's copy keeps in-frame clones and lacks some. The data show more than 300,000 clones, with less than 10% seen just once and roughly 0.44% held by the top ten. By way of CD45RO/CCR7/CD25/CD127/CD95/CD27, the CD4+ regulatory, stem cell-like memory, central memory and naive cells were sorted. The germline CDR1 and CDR2 sequences are SGHTA and FQGNSA. The CDR3 runs to 15 residues. Trimming took off 3 bases at V and 5 bases at J, with 15 bases between the two ends. With respect to this clone: What it binds is not known.

The V call is TRBV7-2, the J call TRBJ2-3; D tentatively reads TRBD1 or TRBD2 (5 bases each). The sample comprised central memory CD4+ T cells from blood. The TCR originated in a woman between 18 and 29 years old in good health. The CDR3 sequence: CASSFVQGPLDTQYF. DNA of the CDR3: TGTGCCAGCAGCTTTGTTCAGGGACCCCTAGATACGCAGTATTTT.